The T cell receptor (beta chain) described here comes from a study of CD8+CD57+ T cells in acquired aplastic anemia. Study as a whole: When averaged, DNA from sorted CD4+ and CD8+ cells came to around 3.4 ug. Study-wide results and caveats: Patients and controls shared roughly 28 CD8+ CDR3 sequences, which appeared highly expressed in patients and within their immunodominant clones.

Patients included in sequencing had previously demonstrated CD8+CD57+ cell expansion by flow cytometry. This clonotype was found many times. Its specificity is not known. This CDR3 has 14 amino acids. Germline V gene lookup returns CDR1 SEHNR and CDR2 FQNEAQ (reference sequence). Trimming shortened V by 5 bases and J by 7 bases, and 12 bases separated the two germline ends. Profiling of TCR beta VDJ combinations and CDR3 sequences used genomic DNA as template. MiXCR, run by TCRdb on the reads, gives a single entry per CDR3 protein. The sample records under 200,000 distinct CDR3 sequences, 40% to 50% being singletons.

The TCR was taken from a human donor with aplastic anemia. This chain links TRBV7-9 with TRBJ1-6; a possible D gene is TRBD1 (5 bases). The sequenced material came from sorted CD4+, CD8+, or CD8+CD57+ T cells (not recorded which) from PBMCs. The CDR3 region has the DNA TGTGCCAGCAGCCCCGGGACCCCGAATTCACCCCTCCACTTT. Translated, it gives CASSPGTPNSPLHF.